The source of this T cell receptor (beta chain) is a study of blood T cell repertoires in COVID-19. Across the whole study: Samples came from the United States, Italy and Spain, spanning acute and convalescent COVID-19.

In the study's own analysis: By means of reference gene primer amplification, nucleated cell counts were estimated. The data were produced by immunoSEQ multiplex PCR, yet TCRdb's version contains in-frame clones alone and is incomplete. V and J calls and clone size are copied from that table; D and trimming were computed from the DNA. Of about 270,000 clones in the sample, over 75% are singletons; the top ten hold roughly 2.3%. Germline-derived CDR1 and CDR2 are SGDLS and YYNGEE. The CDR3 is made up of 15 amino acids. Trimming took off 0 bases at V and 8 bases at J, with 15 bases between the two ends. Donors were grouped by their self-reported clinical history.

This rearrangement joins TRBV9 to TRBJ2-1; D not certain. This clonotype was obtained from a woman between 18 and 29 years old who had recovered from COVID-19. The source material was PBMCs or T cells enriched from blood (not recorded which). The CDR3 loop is CASSVGSSGLDEQFF. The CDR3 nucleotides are TGTGCCAGCAGCGTAGGGTCGTCAGGTCTGGATGAGCAGTTCTTC.